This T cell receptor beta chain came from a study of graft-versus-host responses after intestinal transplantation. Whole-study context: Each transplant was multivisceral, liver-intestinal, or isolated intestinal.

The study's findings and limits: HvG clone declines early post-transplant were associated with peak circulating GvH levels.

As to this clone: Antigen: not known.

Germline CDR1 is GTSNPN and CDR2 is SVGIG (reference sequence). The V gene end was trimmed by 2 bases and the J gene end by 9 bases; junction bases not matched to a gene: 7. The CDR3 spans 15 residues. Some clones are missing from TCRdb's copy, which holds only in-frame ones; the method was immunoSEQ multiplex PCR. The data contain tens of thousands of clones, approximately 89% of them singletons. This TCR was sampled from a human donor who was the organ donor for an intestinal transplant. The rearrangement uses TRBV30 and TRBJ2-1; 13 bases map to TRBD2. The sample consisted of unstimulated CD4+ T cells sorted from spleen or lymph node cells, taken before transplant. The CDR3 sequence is CAWSSGLAGVLEQFF. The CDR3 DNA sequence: TGTGCCTGGAGTTCCGGACTAGCGGGAGTTCTTGAGCAGTTCTTC.